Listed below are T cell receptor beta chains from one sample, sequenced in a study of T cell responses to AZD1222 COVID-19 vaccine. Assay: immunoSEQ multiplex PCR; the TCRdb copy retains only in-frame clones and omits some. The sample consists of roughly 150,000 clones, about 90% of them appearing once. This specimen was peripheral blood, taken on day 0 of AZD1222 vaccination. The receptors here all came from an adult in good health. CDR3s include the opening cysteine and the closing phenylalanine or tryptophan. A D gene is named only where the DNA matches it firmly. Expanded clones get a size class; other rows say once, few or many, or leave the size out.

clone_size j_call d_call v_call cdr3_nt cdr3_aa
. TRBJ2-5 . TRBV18 TGTGCCAGCTCACCGGGATCCGGACGACGCCAAGAGACCCAGTACTTC CASSPGSGRRQETQYF
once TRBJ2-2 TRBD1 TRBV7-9 TGTGCCAGCAGCCCTACAGGGGGCTGGGCCGGGGAGCTGTTTTTT CASSPTGGWAGELFF
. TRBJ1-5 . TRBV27 TGTGCCAGCAGTTTGATTATGGGGACGGGGCAGCCCCAGCATTTT CASSLIMGTGQPQHF
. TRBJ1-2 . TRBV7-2 TGTGCCAGCAGCGACCATCCCGGGACCAACTATGGCTACACCTTC CASSDHPGTNYGYTF
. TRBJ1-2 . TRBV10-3 TGTGCCATCAAGAGGGAAGCCAACTATGGCTACACCTTC CAIKREANYGYTF
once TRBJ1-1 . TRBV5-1 TGCGCCAGCAGCCCTGTACAGGGTTGGTCCACTGAAGCTTTCTTT CASSPVQGWSTEAFF
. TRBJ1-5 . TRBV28 TGTGCCACTTGGACAGGCAATCAGCCCCAGCATTTT CATWTGNQPQHF
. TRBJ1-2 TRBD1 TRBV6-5 TGTGCCAGCAGTTCCGTCTTCTCGGACAGGGGAGAGGGCTACACCTTC CASSSVFSDRGEGYTF
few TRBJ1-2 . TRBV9 TGTGCCAGCAGCGTAGCCGGGACGGCTTATGGCTACACCTTC CASSVAGTAYGYTF
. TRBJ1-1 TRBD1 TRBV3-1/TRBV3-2 TGTGCCAGCAGCCCCAGGGGGCGGACTGAAGCTTTCTTT CASSPRGRTEAFF
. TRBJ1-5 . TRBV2 TGTGCCAGCAGTGCGGGGACAATGTATCAGCCCCAGCATTTT CASSAGTMYQPQHF
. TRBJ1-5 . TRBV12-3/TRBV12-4 TGTGCCAGCAGTTTTGGGGAGCAGCCCCAGCATTTT CASSFGEQPQHF
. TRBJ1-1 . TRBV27 TGTGCCAGCTCTCTTGGGGGGAAAATCAACACTGAAGCTTTCTTT CASSLGGKINTEAFF
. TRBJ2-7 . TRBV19 TGTGCCAGTACCTCCTCCGGATTCGAGCAGTACTTC CASTSSGFEQYF
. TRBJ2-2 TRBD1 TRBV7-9 TGTGCCAGCAGCTCCACGGGACAGGGATACACCGGGGAGCTGTTTTTT CASSSTGQGYTGELFF
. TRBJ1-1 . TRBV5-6 TGTGCCAGCAGCCTTGGGGGTGGCACTGAAGCTTTCTTT CASSLGGGTEAFF
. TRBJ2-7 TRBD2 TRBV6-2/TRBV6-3 TGTGCCAGCAGCCCCGCCGGGGGGATAACCTACGAGCAGTACTTC CASSPAGGITYEQYF
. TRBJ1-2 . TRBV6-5 TGTGCCAGCAGTTACTCTCCCCCGTCAGCTGGCTACACCTTC CASSYSPPSAGYTF